Following are 17 T cell receptor beta chains from one sample sequenced in a study of OX40 agonist ivuxolimab in advanced cancers. Method: immunoSEQ multiplex PCR; TCRdb's copy keeps in-frame clones and lacks some. The sample holds some 60,000 clones, 91% seen once. This specimen was CD4+ or CD8+ T cells sorted from blood, taken in a trial of the OX40 agonist ivuxolimab. All receptors come from an adult with an advanced solid tumor such as melanoma, head and neck, liver or kidney cancer.

The chain carries TRBV28 and TRBJ2-1; D remains ambiguous. Germline loops: CDR1 MDHEN, CDR2 SYDVKM. V was clipped by 6 bases and J by 4 bases, with 7 bases between them. The CDR3 runs 12 residues. The CDR3 loop reads CASSQGYNEQFF. The CDR3 DNA is TGTGCCAGCAGCCAAGGGTACAATGAGCAGTTCTTC.

The J gene is TRBJ1-1, the V gene TRBV5-1; D may be TRBD1 (5 bases). The V end lost 5 bases, the J end lost 0 bases, and 17 bases lay between the germline ends. Germline CDR1 and CDR2: SGHRS and YFSETQ. This CDR3 has 16 residues. The CDR3 DNA is TGCGCCAGCAGTATGGACATTCCAGGAATGAACACTGAAGCTTTCTTT. Residues: CASSMDIPGMNTEAFF.

The chain is built from TRBV15 and TRBJ2-7, with D maybe TRBD1 (6 bases). The CDR3 is made up of 13 amino acids. From germline, CDR1 is LNHNV and CDR2 YYDKDF (reference sequence). V was pared by 6 bases and J by 2 bases, with 11 bases between. CDR3 residues: CATRSPGAYEQYF. The CDR3 DNA reads TGTGCCACCAGAAGCCCAGGGGCCTACGAGCAGTACTTC.

The chain carries TRBV5-1 and TRBJ2-6; a weak D match, TRBD1 (6 bases). The CDR3 has 14 residues. V was shortened by 6 bases and J by 6 bases, with 13 bases between the two germline ends. Germline values: CDR1 SGHRS, CDR2 YFSETQ. CDR3 region: CASTTGHQANVLTF. Written as DNA, the CDR3 is TGCGCCAGCACTACGGGACACCAGGCCAACGTCCTGACTTTC.

DNA for the CDR3: TGTGCCAGCAGTACCAATGACCGAGACTCCTACAATGAGCAGTTCTTC. Protein: CASSTNDRDSYNEQFF. V usage is TRBV27 and J usage is TRBJ2-1; D unclear. Germline-derived CDR1 and CDR2 are MNHEY and SMNVEV (reference sequence). The CDR3 runs 16 residues. V was cut by 5 bases and J by 0 bases, with 14 bases left in between.

This clone was seen a single time. The chain couples TRBV9 to TRBJ2-7; no definite D call. This CDR3 is built from 16 residues. The germline CDR1 and CDR2 sequences are SGDLS and YYNGEE. V lost 4 bases and J 2 bases, leaving 19 bases between the germline ends. This CDR3 is CASSPHAPGATYEQYF. For the CDR3, the DNA is TGTGCCAGCAGCCCACATGCCCCAGGTGCTACCTACGAGCAGTACTTC.

This clone was picked up a small number of times. In DNA form, the CDR3 reads TGTGCCAGCAGTCCGAGGACAGGGGTTGAGCAGTACTTC. This codes for CASSPRTGVEQYF. The chain carries TRBV27 and TRBJ2-7, with 9 positions matching TRBD1. J lost 7 bases, V lost 5 bases, and 6 bases had no gene match. The germline V gene has CDR1 MNHEY and CDR2 SMNVEV (reference sequence). The CDR3 is 13 amino acids.

The rearrangement joins TRBV4-3 to TRBJ1-4; 8 nucleotides align to TRBD1. This CDR3 region has 15 residues. From germline, CDR1 is LGHNA and CDR2 YSLEER. Trimming took 1 base from V and 2 from J; bases not matched to a gene: 0. This CDR3 reads CASSQGTGTNEKLFF. The CDR3 DNA follows: TGCGCCAGCAGCCAAGGGACAGGGACTAATGAAAAACTGTTTTTT.

The gene calls are TRBV11-1 and TRBJ2-7, with D perhaps matching TRBD1 (6 bases). The germline V and J ends were trimmed by 4 bases and 2 bases, with 9 bases remaining between them. The germline gives CDR1 SGHAT, CDR2 FQDESV (reference sequence). This CDR3 is 13 amino acids long. In DNA, the CDR3 is TGTGCCAGCAGCTGGCCAGGGGCCTACGAGCAGTACTTC. Its translation: CASSWPGAYEQYF.

The V and J genes are TRBV6-5 and TRBJ1-4; no clear D gene. CDR1 is MNHEY and CDR2 is SVGAGI in the germline V gene. V lost 2 bases and J lost 4, with 5 bases in between. The CDR3 has 13 residues. CDR3 region: CASSYGNNEKLFF. CDR3 nucleotide sequence: TGTGCCAGCAGTTACGGAAATAATGAAAAACTGTTTTTT.

The chain recombines TRBV4-1 with TRBJ2-5, with TRBD1 matching over 11 bases. This CDR3 has 17 residues. Unmatched junction bases numbered 11, after V lost 4 bases and J lost 4 bases. Looked up from germline, CDR1 is MGHRA and CDR2 is YSYEKL. CDR3 region: CASSPPKDRGRRETQYF. In DNA form, the CDR3 reads TGCGCCAGCAGCCCCCCGAAGGACAGGGGGCGCCGAGAGACCCAGTACTTC.

The rearrangement links TRBV7-9 to TRBJ2-7, with D hard to call. The germline gives CDR1 SEHNR, CDR2 FQNEAQ (reference sequence). The CDR3 runs 13 residues. Between the trimmed V and J ends, which lost 1 base and 3 bases, there was a span of 7 bases. CDR3 nucleotides: TGTGCCAGCAGCTTAGAAGGGATCTACGAGCAGTACTTC. Encoded protein: CASSLEGIYEQYF.

This chain links TRBV19 with TRBJ2-1; D could derive from TRBD1 or TRBD2 (5 bases each). Per germline, CDR1 LNHDA and CDR2 SQIVND (reference sequence). The CDR3 is made up of 16 amino acids. Trimming pared 1 base from V and 1 base from J, leaving 11 bases between. CDR3 nucleotides: TGTGCCAGTAGTATAGTTAATGGGGGATCCTACAATGAGCAGTTCTTC. Its protein product is CASSIVNGGSYNEQFF. The whole variable domain, remainder taken from reference TRBV19 and TRBJ2-1, is DGGITQSPKYLFRKEGQNVTLSCEQNLNHDAMYWYRQDPGQGLRLIYYSQIVNDFQKGDIAEGYSVSREKKESFPLTVTSAQKNPTAFYLCASSIVNGGSYNEQFFGPGTRLTVL.

V gene TRBV2 combines with J gene TRBJ2-3; 8 bases map to TRBD1. The ends lost 1 base at V and 2 bases at J; junction bases unmatched: 2. Germline V lookup: CDR1 SNHLY, CDR2 FYNNEI. The CDR3 runs 15 residues. In DNA form, the CDR3 reads TGTGCCAGCAGTGAAGGGACAGGGATCACAGATACGCAGTATTTT. Its translation is CASSEGTGITDTQYF.

The gene calls are TRBV25-1 and TRBJ2-5; perhaps TRBD2 as D (6 bases). Germline values: CDR1 MGHDK, CDR2 SYGVNS. Trimming pared 4 bases from V and 5 bases from J, leaving 17 bases between. The CDR3 sequence is 15 residues long. CDR3 amino acids: CASSGPGTGGETQYF. For the CDR3, the DNA is TGTGCCAGCAGTGGTCCCGGGACTGGAGGGGAGACCCAGTACTTC. The variable domain in full, with the rest retrieved from reference TRBV25-1 and TRBJ2-5, is EADIYQTPRYLVIGTGKKITLECSQTMGHDKMYWYQQDPGMELHLIHYSYGVNSTEKGDLSSESTVSRIRTEHFPLTLESARPSHTSQYLCASSGPGTGGETQYFGPGTRLLVL.

Remarks on this clone: An end of the junction differs from the germline gene, which may be a read error. This chain joins TRBV7-6 and TRBJ2-1; D is possibly TRBD2 (5 bases). The CDR3 loop spans 17 amino acids. CDR1 and CDR2 from the germline V gene are SGHVS and FNYEAQ. The CDR3 loop reads CASSLEVREELDNEQFF. DNA for the CDR3: TGTGCCAGCAGTTTAGAAGTTAGGGAAGAACTAGACAATGAGCAGTTCTTC.

The rearrangement links TRBV28 to TRBJ2-7; possibly TRBD1 for D (6 bases). In germline, CDR1 is MDHEN, CDR2 SYDVKM. The CDR3 is 13 amino acids. The V and J ends lost 3 bases and 5 bases respectively, with 11 bases between them. The CDR3 sequence is CASSLGAGDEQYF. CDR3 bases: TGTGCCAGCAGTTTGGGGGCAGGGGACGAGCAGTACTTC.